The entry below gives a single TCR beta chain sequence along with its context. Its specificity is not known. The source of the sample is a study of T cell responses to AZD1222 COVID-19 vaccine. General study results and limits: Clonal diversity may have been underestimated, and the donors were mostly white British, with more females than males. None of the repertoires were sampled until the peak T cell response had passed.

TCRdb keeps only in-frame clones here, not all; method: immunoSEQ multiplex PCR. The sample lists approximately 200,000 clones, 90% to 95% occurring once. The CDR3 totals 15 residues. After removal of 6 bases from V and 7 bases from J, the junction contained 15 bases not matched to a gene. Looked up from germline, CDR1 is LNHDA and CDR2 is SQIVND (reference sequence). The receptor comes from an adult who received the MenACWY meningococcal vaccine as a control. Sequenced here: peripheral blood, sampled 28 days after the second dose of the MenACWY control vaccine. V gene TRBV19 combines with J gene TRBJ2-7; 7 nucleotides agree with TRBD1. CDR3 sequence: CASSYNPTGPGEQYF. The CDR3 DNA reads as TGTGCCAGTAGCTACAACCCGACAGGGCCTGGGGAGCAGTACTTC. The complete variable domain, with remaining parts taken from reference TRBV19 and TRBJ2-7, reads DGGITQSPKYLFRKEGQNVTLSCEQNLNHDAMYWYRQDPGQGLRLIYYSQIVNDFQKGDIAEGYSVSREKKESFPLTVTSAQKNPTAFYLCASSYNPTGPGEQYFGPGTRLTVT.